A selection of T cell receptor beta chains follows, all from one sample in a study of CD8+CD57+ T cells in acquired aplastic anemia. TCRdb re-analysed the reads in MiXCR, keeping a single row per CDR3 protein. The table has under 200,000 distinct CDR3 sequences, about 70% seen once. Sequenced sample: sorted CD4+, CD8+, or CD8+CD57+ T cells (not recorded which) from PBMCs. All receptors derive from a human donor with aplastic anemia. Each CDR3 is given with its conserved first and last residue. Each record gives: J gene, D gene, clone size, V gene, CDR3 protein, CDR3 DNA. A D gene is named only where the DNA matches it firmly. The size of a clone is reported for some rows only, either as once, few or many, or as a class for expanded clones.

J: TRBJ2-7; D: NA; size: few; V: TRBV7-9; CDR3: CASSPNWNEQYF; DNA: TGTGCCAGCAGCCCTAATTGGAACGAGCAGTACTTC
J: TRBJ2-1; D: TRBD2; size: NA; V: TRBV7-3; CDR3: CASSLRREGRGEQFF; DNA: TGTGCCAGCAGCTTAAGGCGGGAGGGCCGCGGTGAGCAGTTCTTC
J: TRBJ1-6; D: NA; size: NA; V: TRBV24-1; CDR3: CATSDTAWNSPLHF; DNA: TGTGCCACCAGTGATACGGCCTGGAATTCACCCCTCCACTTT
J: TRBJ2-5; D: TRBD1; size: once; V: TRBV5-1; CDR3: CASSSPEQGAEETQYF; DNA: TGCGCCAGCAGCTCCCCCGAACAGGGGGCAGAGGAGACCCAGTACTTC
J: TRBJ2-5; D: TRBD2; size: few; V: TRBV7-9; CDR3: CASSSRRGGRAGETQYF; DNA: TGTGCCAGCAGCTCTAGACGGGGCGGGAGGGCCGGTGAGACCCAGTACTTC
J: TRBJ2-2; D: NA; size: NA; V: TRBV7-2; CDR3: CASSLGMRMPGELFF; DNA: TGTGCCAGCAGCTTAGGTATGCGGATGCCTGGGGAGCTGTTTTTT
J: TRBJ2-1; D: NA; size: NA; V: TRBV19; CDR3: CASSIVDGSTNEQFF; DNA: TGTGCCAGTAGTATAGTCGACGGGAGTACTAATGAGCAGTTCTTC
J: TRBJ1-1; D: TRBD1; size: NA; V: TRBV7-9; CDR3: CASSPGGYSEAFF; DNA: TGTGCCAGCAGTCCAGGGGGCTACAGTGAAGCTTTCTTT
J: TRBJ1-2; D: TRBD1; size: NA; V: TRBV9; CDR3: CASSVVDRGLPNYGYTF; DNA: TGTGCCAGCAGCGTAGTGGACAGGGGGCTTCCTAACTATGGCTACACCTTC
J: TRBJ1-1; D: TRBD1; size: NA; V: TRBV7-9; CDR3: CASSPGGRTEAFF; DNA: TGTGCCAGCAGTCCAGGGGGCAGAACTGAAGCTTTCTTT
J: TRBJ2-7; D: NA; size: NA; V: TRBV28; CDR3: CASSPADITYEQYF; DNA: TGTGCCAGCAGTCCCGCTGACATAACCTACGAGCAGTACTTC
J: TRBJ2-7; D: TRBD2; size: NA; V: TRBV20-1; CDR3: CSAGLAGGLQFEQYF; DNA: TGCAGTGCCGGTCTAGCGGGGGGGCTTCAGTTCGAGCAGTACTTC
J: TRBJ2-7; D: TRBD1; size: few; V: TRBV24-1; CDR3: CATSGQGYEQYF; DNA: TGTGCCACCAGTGGACAGGGCTACGAGCAGTACTTC